This TCR beta chain was recovered during a study of T cell responses to AZD1222 COVID-19 vaccine. General observations from the study: At 160-218 and 743-854, vaccine-associated CD4 TCRs were dominant, and they spanned spike.

Here immunoSEQ multiplex PCR was the method, and the copy in TCRdb shows in-frame clones only, minus some. Here the sample spans approximately 270,000 clones, almost 95% being singletons. The CDR3 is 14 residues long. The ends were cut back, 2 bases at V and 2 bases at J, with 10 bases in the middle. CDR1 and CDR2 (germline): SGDLS, YYNGEE. As concerns this clone: Antigen specificity is unknown.

The source of this sequence is an adult who received the AZD1222 COVID-19 vaccine. V is TRBV9 and J is TRBJ1-1; D is perhaps TRBD1 (6 bases). The sequenced sample was peripheral blood, obtained 28 days after the second AZD1222 dose. Written as DNA, the CDR3 is TGTGCCAGCAGCGTCGGACAGATAAACACTGAAGCTTTCTTT. This sequence encodes CASSVGQINTEAFF.